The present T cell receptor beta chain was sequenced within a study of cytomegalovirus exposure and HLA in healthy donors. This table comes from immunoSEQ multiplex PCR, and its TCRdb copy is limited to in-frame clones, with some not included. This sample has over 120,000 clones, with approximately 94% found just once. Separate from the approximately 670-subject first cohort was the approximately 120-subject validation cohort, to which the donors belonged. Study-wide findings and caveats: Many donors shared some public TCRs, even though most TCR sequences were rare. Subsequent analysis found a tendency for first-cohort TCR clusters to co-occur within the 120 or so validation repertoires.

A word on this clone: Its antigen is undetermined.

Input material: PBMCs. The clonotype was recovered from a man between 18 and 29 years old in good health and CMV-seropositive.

Here the CDR3 DNA reads TGTGCCAGCAGCGTAGCGGGAGGGTCTCATGAGACCCAGTACTTC. Translation: CASSVAGGSHETQYF. The chain joins TRBV9 to TRBJ2-5, with 8 positions matching TRBD2. The CDR3 runs to 15 residues. Looked up from germline, CDR1 is SGDLS and CDR2 is YYNGEE. Germline trimming cut 0 bases from V and 5 bases from J; bases unmatched to any gene: 6.